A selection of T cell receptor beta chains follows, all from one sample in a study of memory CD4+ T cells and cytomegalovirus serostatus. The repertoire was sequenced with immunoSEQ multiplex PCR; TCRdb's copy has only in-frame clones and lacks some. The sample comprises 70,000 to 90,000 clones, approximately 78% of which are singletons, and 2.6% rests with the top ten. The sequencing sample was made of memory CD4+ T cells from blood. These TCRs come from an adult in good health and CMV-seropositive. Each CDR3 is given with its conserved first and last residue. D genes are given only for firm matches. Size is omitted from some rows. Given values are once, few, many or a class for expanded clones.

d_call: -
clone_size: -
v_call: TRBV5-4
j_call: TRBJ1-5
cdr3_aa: CASSSGGDQPQHF
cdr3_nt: TGTGCCAGCAGCTCGGGGGGGGACCAGCCCCAGCATTTT

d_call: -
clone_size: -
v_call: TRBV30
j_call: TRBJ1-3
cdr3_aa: CAWSRAYSGNTIYF
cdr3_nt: TGTGCCTGGAGTAGAGCCTACTCTGGAAACACCATATATTTT

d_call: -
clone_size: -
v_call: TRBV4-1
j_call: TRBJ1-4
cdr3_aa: CACRANEKLFF
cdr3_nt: TGCGCCTGCAGGGCTAATGAAAAACTGTTTTTT

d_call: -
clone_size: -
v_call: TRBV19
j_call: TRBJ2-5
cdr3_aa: CASSIARGQETQYF
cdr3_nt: TGTGCCAGTAGTATAGCCAGGGGCCAAGAGACCCAGTACTTC

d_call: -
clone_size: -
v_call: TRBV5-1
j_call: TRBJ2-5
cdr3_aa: CASSLYRRETQYF
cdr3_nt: TGCGCCAGCAGCTTGTACCGCAGAGAGACCCAGTACTTC

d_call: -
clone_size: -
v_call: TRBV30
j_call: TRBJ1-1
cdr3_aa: CAGGAGVLGTEAFF
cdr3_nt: TGTGCCGGCGGGGCAGGGGTCCTGGGCACTGAAGCTTTCTTT

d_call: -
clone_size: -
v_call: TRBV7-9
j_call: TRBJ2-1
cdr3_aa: CASSLDNVGNEQFF
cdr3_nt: TGTGCCAGCAGCTTAGATAACGTCGGTAATGAGCAGTTCTTC

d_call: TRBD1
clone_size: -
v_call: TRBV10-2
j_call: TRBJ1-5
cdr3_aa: CASRQGNEIGQPQHF
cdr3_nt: TGCGCCAGCAGACAGGGGAATGAGATTGGGCAGCCCCAGCATTTT

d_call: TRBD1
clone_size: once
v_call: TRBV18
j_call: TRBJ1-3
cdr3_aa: CASSLMLGQAEHSGNTIYF
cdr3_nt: TGTGCCAGCTCACTGATGCTCGGACAGGCAGAACACTCTGGAAACACCATATATTTT

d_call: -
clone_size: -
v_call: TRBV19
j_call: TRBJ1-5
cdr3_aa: CASSAQGSNVYSNQPQHF
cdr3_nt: TGTGCCAGTAGTGCCCAGGGGAGTAACGTGTACAGCAATCAGCCCCAGCATTTT

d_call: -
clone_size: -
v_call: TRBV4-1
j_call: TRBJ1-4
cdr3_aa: CASSRPLQDRNEKLFF
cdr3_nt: TGCGCCAGCAGCCGACCATTACAGGACCGCAATGAAAAACTGTTTTTT

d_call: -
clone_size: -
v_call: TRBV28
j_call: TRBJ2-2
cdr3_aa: CASSSDWNTGELFF
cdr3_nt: TGTGCCAGCAGTTCGGACTGGAACACCGGGGAGCTGTTTTTT

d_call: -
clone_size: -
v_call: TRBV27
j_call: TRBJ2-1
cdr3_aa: CASRLQQVQEQFF
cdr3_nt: TGTGCCAGCAGGCTCCAACAGGTCCAGGAGCAGTTCTTC

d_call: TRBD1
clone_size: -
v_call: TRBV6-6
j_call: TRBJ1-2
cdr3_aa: CASSYRTGVGYTF
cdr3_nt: TGTGCCAGCAGTTACAGGACAGGGGTCGGCTACACCTTC

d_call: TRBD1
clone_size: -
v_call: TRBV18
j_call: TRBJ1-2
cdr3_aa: CASSPGQGGGYTF
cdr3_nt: TGTGCCAGCTCACCGGGACAGGGTGGCGGCTACACCTTC

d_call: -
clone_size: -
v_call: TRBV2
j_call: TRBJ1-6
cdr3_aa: CASNMDGYNSPLHF
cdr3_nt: TGTGCCAGCAACATGGACGGTTATAATTCACCCCTCCACTTT

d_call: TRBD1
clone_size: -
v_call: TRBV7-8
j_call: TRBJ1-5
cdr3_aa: CASTLMTGRQPQHF
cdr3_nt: TGTGCCAGCACCCTTATGACAGGGAGACAGCCCCAGCATTTT

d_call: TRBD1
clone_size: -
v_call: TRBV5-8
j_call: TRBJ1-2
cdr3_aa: CASSFHWTGVYGYTF
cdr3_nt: TGTGCCAGCAGCTTTCATTGGACAGGGGTCTATGGCTACACCTTC

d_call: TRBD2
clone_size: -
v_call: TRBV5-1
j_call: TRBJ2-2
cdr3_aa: CASSWTSGPGTGELFF
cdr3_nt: TGCGCCAGCAGCTGGACTAGCGGACCGGGGACCGGGGAGCTGTTTTTT

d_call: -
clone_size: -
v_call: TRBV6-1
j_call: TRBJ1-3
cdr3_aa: CASRAAGSSGNTIYF
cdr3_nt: TGTGCCAGCAGGGCTGCAGGGTCCTCTGGAAACACCATATATTTT

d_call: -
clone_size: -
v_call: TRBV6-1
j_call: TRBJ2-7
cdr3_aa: CATSSDFLSYEQYF
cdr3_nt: TGTGCCACCAGTTCGGATTTTCTGTCCTACGAGCAGTACTTC

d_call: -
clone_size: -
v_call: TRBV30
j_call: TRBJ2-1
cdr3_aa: CAWRRLAYNEQFF
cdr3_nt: TGTGCCTGGAGGCGACTAGCCTACAATGAGCAGTTCTTC

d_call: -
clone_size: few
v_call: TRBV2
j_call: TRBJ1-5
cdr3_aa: CASSESGLRPQHF
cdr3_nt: TGTGCCAGCAGTGAATCGGGCTTAAGGCCCCAGCATTTT

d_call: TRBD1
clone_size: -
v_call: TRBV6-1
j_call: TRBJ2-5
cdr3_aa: CASSEVGTGYETQYF
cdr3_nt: TGTGCCAGCAGTGAAGTAGGGACAGGGTACGAGACCCAGTACTTC

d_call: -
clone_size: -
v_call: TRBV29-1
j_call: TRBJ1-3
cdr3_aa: CSVGHPGNTIYF
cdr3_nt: TGCAGCGTCGGACACCCAGGAAACACCATATATTTT

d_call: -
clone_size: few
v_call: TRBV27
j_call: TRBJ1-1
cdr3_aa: CASSIMVGDTEAFF
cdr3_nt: TGTGCCAGCAGTATAATGGTGGGAGACACTGAAGCTTTCTTT

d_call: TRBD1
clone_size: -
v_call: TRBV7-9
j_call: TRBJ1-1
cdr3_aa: CASSLEQGAKAFF
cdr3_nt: TGTGCCAGCAGCTTAGAACAGGGGGCGAAAGCTTTCTTT

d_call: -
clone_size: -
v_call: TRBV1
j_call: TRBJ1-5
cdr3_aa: CTSRGQGGNQPQHF
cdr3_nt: TGCACCAGCCGAGGACAGGGAGGCAATCAGCCCCAGCATTTT

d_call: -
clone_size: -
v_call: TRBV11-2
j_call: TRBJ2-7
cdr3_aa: CASSPGTHASYEQYF
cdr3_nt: TGTGCCAGCAGCCCCGGGACTCATGCCTCCTACGAGCAGTACTTC

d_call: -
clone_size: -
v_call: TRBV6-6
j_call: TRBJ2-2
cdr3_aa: CASSAGLNTGELFF
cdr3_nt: TGTGCCAGCAGTGCGGGCCTCAACACCGGGGAGCTGTTTTTT

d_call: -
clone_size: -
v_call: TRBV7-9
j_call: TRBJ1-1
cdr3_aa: CASSFSGSEAFF
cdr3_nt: TGTGCCAGCAGCTTCTCTGGGTCTGAAGCTTTCTTT

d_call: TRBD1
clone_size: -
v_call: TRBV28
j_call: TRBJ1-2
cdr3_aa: CASSLEGGDIGYTF
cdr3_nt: TGTGCCAGCAGTTTAGAAGGGGGCGATATCGGCTACACCTTC

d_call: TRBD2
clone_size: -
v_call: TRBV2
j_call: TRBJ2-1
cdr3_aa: CASRTQREVNEQFF
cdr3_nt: TGTGCCAGCAGGACCCAACGGGAGGTCAATGAGCAGTTCTTC

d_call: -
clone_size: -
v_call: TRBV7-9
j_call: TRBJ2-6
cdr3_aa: CASSGTGTGANVLTF
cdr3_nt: TGTGCCAGCAGCGGTACAGGGACTGGGGCCAACGTCCTGACTTTC

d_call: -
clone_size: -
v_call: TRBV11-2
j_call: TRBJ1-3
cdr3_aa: CASSLSWSSSGNTIYF
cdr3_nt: TGTGCCAGCAGCTTATCGTGGTCCAGCTCTGGAAACACCATATATTTT

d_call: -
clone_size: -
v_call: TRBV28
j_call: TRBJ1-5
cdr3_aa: CASSFPGSSNQPQHF
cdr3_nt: TGTGCCAGCAGTTTCCCCGGGTCGTCGAATCAGCCCCAGCATTTT

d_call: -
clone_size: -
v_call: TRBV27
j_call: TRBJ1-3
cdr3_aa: CASSTQGGNTIYF
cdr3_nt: TGTGCCAGCAGTACTCAGGGCGGAAACACCATATATTTT

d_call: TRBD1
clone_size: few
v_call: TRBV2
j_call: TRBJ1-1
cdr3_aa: CASSWTGPPEAFF
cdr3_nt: TGTGCCAGCAGTTGGACAGGGCCCCCTGAAGCTTTCTTT

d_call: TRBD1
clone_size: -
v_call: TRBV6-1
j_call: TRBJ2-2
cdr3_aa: CASSEGTEFTGELFF
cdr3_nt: TGTGCCAGCAGTGAGGGGACAGAATTCACCGGGGAGCTGTTTTTT

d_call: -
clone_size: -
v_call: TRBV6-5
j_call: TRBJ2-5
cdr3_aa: CASSYTGKETQYF
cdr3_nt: TGTGCCAGCAGTTACACGGGAAAAGAGACCCAGTACTTC

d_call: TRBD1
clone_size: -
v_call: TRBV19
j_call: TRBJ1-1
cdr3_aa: CASNGDRGLAAFF
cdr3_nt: TGTGCCAGTAATGGGGACAGGGGACTGGCCGCTTTCTTT

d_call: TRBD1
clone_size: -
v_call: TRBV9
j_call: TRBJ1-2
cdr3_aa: CASSRQGQGVGYGYTF
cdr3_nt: TGTGCCAGCAGCAGACAGGGACAGGGTGTTGGTTATGGCTACACCTTC

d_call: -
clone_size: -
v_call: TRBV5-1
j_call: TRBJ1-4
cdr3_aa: CASSAGGGDEKLFF
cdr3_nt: TGCGCCAGCAGCGCAGGCGGGGGCGATGAAAAACTGTTTTTT

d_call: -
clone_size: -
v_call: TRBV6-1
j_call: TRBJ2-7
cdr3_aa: CASSSPQYYEQYF
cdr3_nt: TGTGCCAGCAGCAGCCCTCAATACTACGAGCAGTACTTC

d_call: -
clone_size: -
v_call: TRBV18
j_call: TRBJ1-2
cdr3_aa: CASSMTGYGYTF
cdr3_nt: TGTGCCAGCTCCATGACCGGCTATGGCTACACCTTC

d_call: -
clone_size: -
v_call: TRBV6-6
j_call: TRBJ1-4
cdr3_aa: CASSPQGEKLFF
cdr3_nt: TGTGCCAGCAGCCCCCAGGGTGAAAAACTGTTTTTT

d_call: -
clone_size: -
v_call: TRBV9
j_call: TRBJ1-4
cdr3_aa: CASSVEADTNEKLFF
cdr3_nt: TGTGCCAGCAGCGTAGAGGCCGATACCAATGAAAAACTGTTTTTT

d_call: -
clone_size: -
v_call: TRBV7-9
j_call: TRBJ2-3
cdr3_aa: CASSLGQRTDTQYF
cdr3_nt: TGTGCCAGCAGCTTAGGGCAGCGCACAGATACGCAGTATTTT

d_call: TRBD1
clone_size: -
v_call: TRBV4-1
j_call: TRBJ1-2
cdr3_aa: CASSLPGQGGGYTF
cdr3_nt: TGCGCCAGCAGCCTCCCGGGACAGGGAGGAGGCTACACCTTC

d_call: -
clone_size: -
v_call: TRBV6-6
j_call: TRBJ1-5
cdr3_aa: CASSYGQGGQPQHF
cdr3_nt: TGTGCCAGCAGTTACGGCCAGGGCGGTCAGCCCCAGCATTTT

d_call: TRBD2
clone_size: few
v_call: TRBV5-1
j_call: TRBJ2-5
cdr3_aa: CASSSRGAGQETQYF
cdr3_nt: TGCGCCAGCAGCTCGCGGGGGGCGGGCCAAGAGACCCAGTACTTC

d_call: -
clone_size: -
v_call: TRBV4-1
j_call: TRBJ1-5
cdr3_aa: CASSQEKLGSNQPQHF
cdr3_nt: TGCGCCAGCAGCCAAGAAAAGCTGGGTAGCAATCAGCCCCAGCATTTT

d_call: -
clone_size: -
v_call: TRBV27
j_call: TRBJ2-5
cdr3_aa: CASSYGSGSWETQYF
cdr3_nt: TGTGCCAGCAGTTACGGCTCGGGGTCTTGGGAGACCCAGTACTTC

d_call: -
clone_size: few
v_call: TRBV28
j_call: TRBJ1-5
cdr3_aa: CASRRRTRDPQHF
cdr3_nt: TGTGCCAGCAGGCGAAGAACTCGGGACCCCCAGCATTTT

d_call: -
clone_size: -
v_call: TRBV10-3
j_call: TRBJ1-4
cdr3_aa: CAISDPTYMDEKLFF
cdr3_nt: TGTGCCATCAGTGATCCGACCTACATGGATGAAAAACTGTTTTTT

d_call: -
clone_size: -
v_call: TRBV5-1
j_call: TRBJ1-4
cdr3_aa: CASSVRAREKLFF
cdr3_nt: TGCGCCAGCAGTGTCCGGGCCCGGGAAAAACTGTTTTTT

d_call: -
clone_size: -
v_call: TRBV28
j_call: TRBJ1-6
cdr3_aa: CASSSDTSRDSPLHF
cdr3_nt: TGTGCCAGCAGTTCCGACACCTCGCGGGATTCACCCCTCCACTTT

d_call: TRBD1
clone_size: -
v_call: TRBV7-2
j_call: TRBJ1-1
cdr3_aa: CASSFTGVTEAFF
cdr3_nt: TGTGCCAGCAGCTTCACAGGGGTCACTGAAGCTTTCTTT